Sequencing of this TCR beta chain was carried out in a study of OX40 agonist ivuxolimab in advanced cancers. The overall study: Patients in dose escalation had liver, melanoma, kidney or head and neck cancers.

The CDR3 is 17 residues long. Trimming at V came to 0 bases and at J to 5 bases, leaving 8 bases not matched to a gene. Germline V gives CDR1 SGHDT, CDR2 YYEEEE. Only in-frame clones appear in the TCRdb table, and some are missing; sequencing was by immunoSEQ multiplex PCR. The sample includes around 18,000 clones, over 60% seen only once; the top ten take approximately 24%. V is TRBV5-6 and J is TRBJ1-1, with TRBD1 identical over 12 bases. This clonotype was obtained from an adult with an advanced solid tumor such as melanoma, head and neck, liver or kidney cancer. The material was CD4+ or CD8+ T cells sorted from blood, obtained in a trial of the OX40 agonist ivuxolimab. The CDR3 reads CASSLAGTGGRRTEAFF. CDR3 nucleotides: TGTGCCAGCAGCTTGGCCGGGACAGGGGGCCGTCGGACTGAAGCTTTCTTT.